These T cell receptor beta chains were read from a single sample in a study of cytomegalovirus exposure and HLA in healthy donors. Using immunoSEQ multiplex PCR, the repertoire was profiled, and TCRdb retains in-frame clones only, with some absent. This table holds about 94,000 clones, roughly 73% found once. The sample comprised PBMCs. These receptors came from a woman aged 40-49 years in good health and CMV-seronegative. Each CDR3 is given with its conserved first and last residue. The D gene is left open where the match is weak. A clone size is listed for some rows: how often the clone was seen (once, few, many), or a class if it is expanded.

>-|-|TRBV5-8|TRBJ2-5
CASSLAGEGVTQYF
TGTGCCAGCAGCTTGGCCGGCGAAGGGGTGACCCAGTACTTC
>-|once|TRBV5-6|TRBJ1-5
CASSFAGTLNQPQHF
TGTGCCAGCAGCTTTGCCGGGACACTCAATCAGCCCCAGCATTTT
>TRBD1|once|TRBV7-2|TRBJ1-6
CASSSRTGVSSPLHF
TGTGCCAGCAGCAGCCGGACAGGGGTTTCTTCACCCCTCCACTTT
>TRBD1|-|TRBV7-9|TRBJ2-2
CASSLRGTGDTGELFF
TGTGCCAGCAGCTTACGTGGGACAGGGGACACCGGGGAGCTGTTTTTT
>-|few|TRBV27|TRBJ2-1
CASSLYRGANEQFF
TGTGCCAGCAGTTTATACCGGGGGGCGAATGAGCAGTTCTTC
>-|-|TRBV6-5|TRBJ1-4
CASTLTRGSNEKLFF
TGTGCCAGCACCCTAACCCGGGGTTCTAATGAAAAACTGTTTTTT
>TRBD2|-|TRBV2|TRBJ2-1
CASSEIAGGSNEQFF
TGTGCCAGCAGTGAAATAGCGGGGGGCAGCAATGAGCAGTTCTTC
>-|-|TRBV29-1|TRBJ1-5
CSVGGNSNQPQHF
TGCAGCGTTGGAGGAAATAGCAATCAGCCCCAGCATTTT
>-|-|TRBV27|TRBJ1-3
CASSFGTGNTIYF
TGTGCCAGCAGTTTCGGTACTGGAAACACCATATATTTT
>TRBD1|-|TRBV29-1|TRBJ2-2
CSVGWDRAGELFF
TGCAGCGTTGGTTGGGACAGGGCCGGGGAGCTGTTTTTT
>-|few|TRBV4-3|TRBJ1-3
CASSQLVTGNSGNTIYF
TGCGCCAGCAGCCAATTGGTTACAGGAAACTCTGGAAACACCATATATTTT
>-|-|TRBV30|TRBJ1-5
CAWSPGQDQPQHF
TGTGCCTGGAGTCCGGGACAAGATCAGCCCCAGCATTTT
>-|once|TRBV6-1|TRBJ2-3
CASSVGTGQISTDTQYF
TGTGCCAGCAGTGTTGGAACGGGACAAATTAGCACAGATACGCAGTATTTT
>TRBD1|-|TRBV4-3|TRBJ2-6
CASSQDLQGVVGANVLTF
TGCGCCAGCAGCCAAGATCTACAGGGGGTGGTTGGGGCCAACGTCCTGACTTTC
>-|few|TRBV27|TRBJ1-5
CASRRNSNQPQHF
TGTGCCAGCAGGAGGAATAGCAATCAGCCCCAGCATTTT
>TRBD1|-|TRBV18|TRBJ1-1
CASSPGTARVMNTEAFF
TGTGCCAGCTCACCCGGGACAGCGAGGGTGATGAACACTGAAGCTTTCTTT